The 16 T cell receptor beta chains reported below all come from one sample, sequenced in a study of shared clonotypes between healthy human individuals (dated by TCRdb to about 2020). Library prep was done by the immunoSEQ multiplex PCR assay. Sourced from immuneACCESS, this table was stored by TCRdb with only in-frame sequences that have V and J called. A share of the clones is absent; for the studies checked, an unresolved V gene accounts for under half, and the remainder has no known explanation. Present in this sample are under 1,100,000 clones, around 75% of which were seen just once. The ten largest account for approximately 1.5% of the sample. The sample was memory CD4+ T cells sorted from blood. Per the publication, the cell subset or site label means: CD45RA-negative fraction. The receptors derive from a man aged 18 to 29 in good health.

V is TRBV6-5 and J is TRBJ1-6; no firm D call. This CDR3 comprises 12 residues. Trimming stripped 9 bases from V and 7 bases from J, with 10 bases between. Germline V lookup: CDR1 MNHEY, CDR2 SVGAGI. The CDR3 reads CASGERNSPLHF. CDR3 bases: TGTGCCAGTGGGGAGAGGAATTCACCCCTCCACTTT.

The V call is TRBV7-2, the J call TRBJ2-4, with TRBD2 matching over 12 bases. CDR3 length equals 19 residues. CDR1 and CDR2 (germline): SGHTA, FQGNSA. V lost 0 bases to trimming and J lost 0 bases; unmatched junction nucleotides: 6. The CDR3 nucleotides read TGTGCCAGCAGCTTAGCGAGGACTAGCGGGATTCTAGCCAAAAACATTCAGTACTTC. This codes for CASSLARTSGILAKNIQYF.

Regarding this clone: Within the sample, other DNA sequences also encode this same CDR3. This chain joins TRBV5-1 and TRBJ2-3; a possible D gene is TRBD2 (5 bases). V dropped 3 bases and J dropped 0 bases, with 8 bases sitting between them. CDR1 is SGHRS, CDR2 YFSETQ, per germline. The CDR3 loop spans 14 amino acids. CDR3 sequence (DNA): TGCGCCAGCAGCTGGGCGGGTAGCACAGATACGCAGTATTTT. It is translated as CASSWAGSTDTQYF.

The V call is TRBV10-3, the J call TRBJ2-7; 8 bases fit TRBD1. The CDR3 has 13 amino acids. CDR1 ENHRY and CDR2 SYGVKD come from the germline V gene. V lost 7 bases and J lost 5; bases outside the gene matches: 7. The DNA for the CDR3 is TGTGCCATCACTCCCGGGACAGGCGACGAGCAGTACTTC. Protein sequence: CAITPGTGDEQYF.

V usage is TRBV7-2 and J usage is TRBJ2-2; no reliable D call. The CDR3 contains 14 residues. Germline V gene sequence: CDR1 SGHTA, CDR2 FQGNSA. Trimming took 1 base from V and 6 from J, leaving 9 bases between them. The CDR3: CASSLVFVSGELFF. The CDR3 DNA reads as TGTGCCAGCAGCTTAGTCTTCGTTTCCGGGGAGCTGTTTTTT.

This clone was counted ten times or more. V and J are TRBV28 and TRBJ2-7, with TRBD1 identical over 11 bases. The V gene end was trimmed by 6 bases and the J gene end by 11 bases; junction bases not matched to a gene: 6. The CDR3 length is 12 residues. Germline V gives CDR1 MDHEN, CDR2 SYDVKM. The DNA for the CDR3 is TGTGCCAGCAGCCCTCGGACAGGGGGCAAGTACTTC. This encodes CASSPRTGGKYF.

The J gene is TRBJ1-4, the V gene TRBV28; TRBD1 might be the D (6 bases). The CDR3 totals 16 residues. Trimming took 3 bases from V and 4 from J, leaving 15 bases between them. The germline V gene encodes CDR1 MDHEN and CDR2 SYDVKM. The CDR3 coding sequence is TGTGCCAGCAGTTTTAGCTCGGGGGGGCTTAATGAAAAACTGTTTTTT. Encoded protein: CASSFSSGGLNEKLFF.

The CDR3 loop is CAISDNSGGNQPQHF. DNA of the CDR3: TGTGCCATCAGTGATAATTCGGGGGGTAATCAGCCCCAGCATTTT. The V gene is TRBV10-3, the J gene TRBJ1-5; D is perhaps TRBD1 (5 bases). Looked up from germline, CDR1 is ENHRY and CDR2 is SYGVKD. Trimming pared 3 bases from V and 4 bases from J, leaving 13 bases between. The CDR3 has 15 amino acids.

The rearrangement uses TRBV5-1 and TRBJ1-2; TRBD1 is a possible D gene (6 bases). CDR1 and CDR2 from the germline V gene are SGHRS and YFSETQ. The CDR3 consists of 13 residues. V lost 4 bases to trimming and J lost 3 bases, with 10 bases between them. DNA of the CDR3: TGCGCCAGCAGCACGGGACACGACTATGGCTACACCTTC. It yields the protein CASSTGHDYGYTF.

In DNA form, the CDR3 reads TGTGCCAGTAGTATACCGGGACTAGCGATGAATGAGCAGTTCTTC. Its translation is CASSIPGLAMNEQFF. The genes are TRBV19 and TRBJ2-1; 10 nucleotides agree with TRBD2. Germline loops: CDR1 LNHDA, CDR2 SQIVND (reference sequence). With 2 bases clipped from V and 7 bases from J, the junction kept 5 bases outside the gene matches. CDR3 size: 15 residues.

Only a few counts were recorded for this clone. This CDR3 reads CASRLQANEKLFF. For the CDR3, the DNA is TGTGCCAGCAGGTTACAGGCTAATGAAAAACTGTTTTTT. J is TRBJ1-4 and V is TRBV28; possible D gene TRBD1, 5 bases. With 6 bases removed from V and 3 bases from J, the gap between germline ends came to 8 bases. CDR3 length: 13 amino acids. Germline V gene sequence: CDR1 MDHEN, CDR2 SYDVKM.

The V call is TRBV6-1, the J call TRBJ2-6; D may be TRBD2 (6 bases). This CDR3 contains 19 residues. V lost 1 base and J lost 0, with 16 bases in between. Germline CDR1 is MNHNS and CDR2 is SASEGT. CDR3 nucleotide sequence: TGTGCCAGCAGTGAAGGGGGCGCGGGAACAAGCTCTGGGGCCAACGTCCTGACTTTC. The encoded protein is CASSEGGAGTSSGANVLTF.

Notes on this clone: Other DNA sequences in this sample translate to the same CDR3. The rearrangement joins TRBV9 to TRBJ2-5; TRBD2 aligns across 12 bases. The germline gives CDR1 SGDLS, CDR2 YYNGEE. The CDR3 consists of 15 residues. V was pared by 2 bases and J by 2 bases, with 1 base of the junction left unmatched. The CDR3 region has the DNA TGTGCCAGCAGCGTGCTAGCGGGGGGGCAAGAGACCCAGTACTTC. Amino acids: CASSVLAGGQETQYF.

A few counts support this clone. This chain uses TRBV18 with TRBJ1-1; TRBD1 is a possible D gene (6 bases). The CDR3 runs to 16 residues. Trimming stripped 2 bases from V and 2 bases from J, with 15 bases between. Per the germline V gene, CDR1 is KGHSH and CDR2 is LQKENI. CDR3 coding DNA: TGTGCCAGCTCACCAGTTCAGGGGTCTCGTAACACTGAAGCTTTCTTT. Protein sequence: CASSPVQGSRNTEAFF.

The chain employs TRBV28 and TRBJ2-2; TRBD2 matches at 15 bases. Germline-derived CDR1 and CDR2 are MDHEN and SYDVKM. The V and J ends lost 2 bases and 3 bases, in that order; junction bases with no gene match: 1. The CDR3 spans 17 residues. The CDR3 DNA reads as TGTGCCAGCAGTTTAGGACTAGCGGGGGGGTACACCGGGGAGCTGTTTTTT. Encoded protein: CASSLGLAGGYTGELFF.

The rearrangement uses TRBV28 and TRBJ1-5; unclear D gene. The V gene's germline CDR1 is MDHEN and CDR2 SYDVKM. The CDR3 is made up of 16 amino acids. Trimming shortened V by 5 bases and J by 0 bases, and 14 bases separated the two germline ends. The CDR3 coding sequence is TGTGCCAGCAGTCCCCGAGGTGGTTATAGCAATCAGCCCCAGCATTTT. Amino acids: CASSPRGGYSNQPQHF.